These 21 T cell receptor beta chains share one sample of origin, sequenced in a study of glioma-infiltrating T cells after dendritic cell vaccination. Generated by immunoSEQ multiplex PCR, the TCRdb table keeps only in-frame clones and is missing some. This sample has tens of thousands of clones, with 85% to 95% found just once. The sequencing here drew on blood, taken before dendritic cell vaccination. The receptors here all came from a human donor with glioblastoma.

This clone occurred once. The V and J genes are TRBV28 and TRBJ2-3; 14 bases are a match to TRBD2. V gave up 5 bases and J gave up 2 bases; unmatched junction bases: 6. This CDR3 region has 17 residues. The V gene's germline CDR1 is MDHEN and CDR2 SYDVKM. In DNA form, the CDR3 reads TGTGCCAGCAGTCCGTCGGGACTAGCGGGGGCCACAGATACGCAGTATTTT. It specifies CASSPSGLAGATDTQYF.

This rearrangement joins TRBV30 to TRBJ2-1; D unclear. Germline CDR1 and CDR2: GTSNPN and SVGIG (reference sequence). V lost 3 bases and J lost 6, with 12 bases in between. This CDR3 contains 13 residues. The CDR3 bases are TGTGCCTGGAGAACGTCGGTGAGCAATGAGCAGTTCTTC. Protein sequence: CAWRTSVSNEQFF.

The chain couples TRBV18 to TRBJ2-5; TRBD2 matches 7 bases. V shed 0 bases, J shed 3 bases, and the junction held 7 bases outside the gene matches. CDR1 and CDR2 from the germline V gene are KGHSH and LQKENI. This CDR3 contains 16 residues. The CDR3 sequence: CASSPPVTAGEETQYF. DNA of the CDR3: TGTGCCAGCTCACCACCGGTCACGGCGGGGGAAGAGACCCAGTACTTC.

The chain is built from TRBV5-4 and TRBJ2-7; 15 nucleotides align to TRBD2. The V gene end was trimmed by 4 bases and the J gene end by 0 bases; junction bases not matched to a gene: 5. CDR3 length equals 17 residues. Germline V gene lookup returns CDR1 SGHNT and CDR2 YYREEE (reference sequence). CDR3 sequence reads: CASSRGLAGGLSYEQYF. For the CDR3, the DNA is TGTGCCAGCAGCCGGGGACTAGCGGGGGGCCTCTCCTACGAGCAGTACTTC. Variable domain in full (rest from reference TRBV5-4 and TRBJ2-7): ETGVTQSPTHLIKTRGQQVTLRCSSQSGHNTVSWYQQALGQGPQFIFQYYREEENGRGNFPPRFSGLQFPNYSSELNVNALELDDSALYLCASSRGLAGGLSYEQYFGPGTRLTVT.

This clone was seen a handful of times. Other DNA variants within this sample encode the same CDR3. The rearrangement links TRBV6-1 to TRBJ1-2; D uncertain. The germline V gene encodes CDR1 MNHNS and CDR2 SASEGT. The V end was cut by 6 bases, the J end by 0 bases, with 2 bases between. The CDR3 covers 11 residues. CDR3 nucleotides: TGTGCCAGCAGCACTAACTATGGCTACACCTTC. Its protein product is CASSTNYGYTF.

The J gene is TRBJ2-7, the V gene TRBV2, with TRBD2 matching 10 bases. CDR3 size: 15 residues. CDR1 and CDR2 from the germline V gene are SNHLY and FYNNEI. V lost 3 bases, J lost 1 base, and 3 bases stayed unmatched. The CDR3, as DNA: TGTGCCAGCAGTGAGACTAGCGGGCCGTCCTACGAGCAGTACTTC. Its translation is CASSETSGPSYEQYF.

The chain recombines TRBV6-1 with TRBJ1-4, with D maybe TRBD1 (6 bases). CDR3 length: 13 amino acids. V lost 6 bases and J lost 3, with 8 bases in between. Germline CDR1 and CDR2: MNHNS and SASEGT. CDR3 amino acids: CASRQGSNEKLFF. Here the CDR3 DNA reads TGTGCCAGCAGACAGGGCTCTAATGAAAAACTGTTTTTT.

CDR3 protein: CARSSDRDKETQYF. CDR3 coding DNA: TGTGCCAGAAGTTCGGACAGGGACAAAGAGACCCAGTACTTC. The V and J genes are TRBV5-3 and TRBJ2-5; 8 nucleotides agree with TRBD1. TRBV5-3 is an ORF, with its function uncertain. This CDR3 has 14 residues. V trimming: 5 bases; J trimming: 3 bases; junction bases outside the gene matches: 6.

The chain's CDR3 is CASSLARGVGRYYEQYF. The CDR3 coding sequence is TGTGCCAGCAGCTTGGCCAGGGGTGTAGGCCGGTACTACGAGCAGTACTTC. The chain has TRBV5-6 and TRBJ2-7, with TRBD1 as a possible D gene (6 bases). Germline-derived CDR1 and CDR2 are SGHDT and YYEEEE. The V end was cut by 0 bases, the J end by 3 bases, with 19 bases between. The CDR3 consists of 17 residues. Filled out from reference TRBV5-6 and TRBJ2-7, the complete variable domain reads DAGVTQSPTHLIKTRGQQVTLRCSPKSGHDTVSWYQQALGQGPQFIFQYYEEEERQRGNFPDRFSGHQFPNYSSELNVNALLLGDSALYLCASSLARGVGRYYEQYFGPGTRLTVT.

The chain is built from TRBV7-2 and TRBJ2-1, with a weak D call TRBD2 (5 bases). This CDR3 region has 14 residues. V gave up 0 bases and J gave up 2 bases, with 5 bases separating them. Per germline, CDR1 SGHTA and CDR2 FQGNSA. CDR3 loop: CASSLALAYNEQFF. CDR3 coding DNA: TGTGCCAGCAGCTTAGCACTAGCCTACAATGAGCAGTTCTTC.

A few counts support this clone. The CDR3 protein is CASSLWRGNGYTF. The CDR3, as DNA: TGTGCCAGCAGCTTGTGGAGGGGAAATGGCTACACCTTC. The chain links TRBV5-8 to TRBJ1-2; tentatively, D is TRBD1 (5 bases). Germline-derived CDR1 and CDR2 are SGHTS and YDEGEE. Between the trimmed V and J ends, which lost 1 base and 6 bases, there was a span of 10 bases. The CDR3 consists of 13 residues.

The genes are TRBV7-2 and TRBJ2-3; 8 nucleotides match TRBD2. There are 18 residues in the CDR3. CDR1 is SGHTA and CDR2 is FQGNSA in the germline V gene. V lost 5 bases, J lost 1 base, and 14 bases stayed unmatched. For the CDR3, the DNA is TGTGCCAGCAGCATTTTCCCGCGCGGGGGGTTAGGCACAGATACGCAGTATTTT. It specifies CASSIFPRGGLGTDTQYF.

This clone was detected only a few times. The chain joins TRBV10-3 to TRBJ1-1; 8 bases are shared with TRBD1. Trimming at V came to 6 bases and at J to 1 base, leaving 16 bases not matched to a gene. The CDR3 covers 18 residues. Germline V gives CDR1 ENHRY, CDR2 SYGVKD. The CDR3 sequence: CAISPSADRDVGNTEAFF. CDR3 sequence (DNA): TGTGCCATCAGCCCATCGGCGGACAGGGACGTGGGGAACACTGAAGCTTTCTTT.

This clone has a handful of counts. The genes are TRBV7-2 and TRBJ2-1; TRBD2 matches 12 bases. Germline CDR1 reads SGHTA; CDR2 reads FQGNSA. J lost 9 bases, V lost 3 bases, and 9 bases had no gene match. This CDR3 contains 16 residues. CDR3 loop: CASSFTSGGLGSEQFF. The DNA of the CDR3 is TGTGCCAGCAGCTTCACTAGCGGGGGGCTTGGGAGTGAGCAGTTCTTC.

J is TRBJ2-7 and V is TRBV2, with D maybe TRBD2 (6 bases). CDR1 and CDR2 from the germline V gene are SNHLY and FYNNEI. Between the trimmed V and J ends, which lost 4 bases and 2 bases, there was a span of 12 bases. The CDR3 has 14 residues. In DNA form, the CDR3 reads TGTGCCAGCAGTGGGATAGCGGCGACCTACGAGCAGTACTTC. Amino acid sequence: CASSGIAATYEQYF.

This clone was counted a single time. The chain couples TRBV6-6 to TRBJ2-3; 10 bases align to TRBD1. Germline V CDR1 and CDR2: MNHNY, SVGAGI (reference sequence). V shed 5 bases and J 8 bases; nucleotides not matched to a gene: 10. The CDR3 is 15 amino acids. The CDR3 protein is CASSPRQGAQGTQYF. The DNA for the CDR3 is TGTGCCAGCAGTCCCCGACAGGGGGCGCAGGGTACGCAGTATTTT.

In its sample, this clone was seen once. The chain joins TRBV18 to TRBJ1-6; 10 bases are a match to TRBD1. The germline V gene has CDR1 KGHSH and CDR2 LQKENI. Unmatched junction bases numbered 6, after V lost 4 bases and J lost 9 bases. This CDR3 contains 15 residues. The CDR3 here is CASSRSGDRGSPLHF. The DNA for the CDR3 is TGTGCCAGCTCACGCTCGGGGGACAGGGGTTCACCCCTCCACTTT.

The chain employs TRBV5-1 and TRBJ2-5; the match to TRBD1 covers 10 bases. Germline V lookup: CDR1 SGHRS, CDR2 YFSETQ. The V gene end was trimmed by 0 bases and the J gene end by 5 bases; junction bases not matched to a gene: 4. The CDR3 spans 15 residues. The CDR3: CASSLGGTGVETQYF. The CDR3 DNA is TGCGCCAGCAGCTTGGGGGGGACAGGGGTGGAGACCCAGTACTTC.

The genes are TRBV13 and TRBJ1-2, with D tentatively TRBD1 (5 bases). V was pared by 5 bases and J by 5 bases, with 15 bases between. Germline V gene data show CDR1 as PRHDT and CDR2 as FYEKMQ (reference sequence). This CDR3 is 14 amino acids long. The CDR3 sequence is CASSRAPGGYGYTF. CDR3 DNA sequence: TGTGCCAGCAGCCGGGCCCCGGGGGGGTATGGCTACACCTTC. Drawing the rest from reference TRBV13 and TRBJ1-2, the complete variable domain is AAGVIQSPRHLIKEKRETATLKCYPIPRHDTVYWYQQGPGQDPQFLISFYEKMQSDKGSIPDRFSAQQFSDYHSELNMSSLELGDSALYFCASSRAPGGYGYTFGSGTRLTVV.

The chain is built from TRBV19 and TRBJ1-1; no reliable D call. CDR1 is LNHDA, CDR2 SQIVND, per germline (reference sequence). This CDR3 contains 13 residues. V dropped 6 bases and J dropped 3 bases, with 11 bases sitting between them. The CDR3 DNA reads TGTGCCAGTAGCAGGATGCGGGACACTGAAGCTTTCTTT. Translating gives CASSRMRDTEAFF.

This chain connects TRBV11-2 to TRBJ1-2; 7 bases are a match to TRBD1. The CDR3 is made up of 14 amino acids. CDR1 is SGHAT and CDR2 is FQNNGV in the germline V gene. V lost 6 bases and J lost 2; bases outside the gene matches: 6. The CDR3 spells CASRQGLGNYGYTF. As DNA, the CDR3 is TGTGCCAGCAGACAGGGGCTAGGGAACTATGGCTACACCTTC.